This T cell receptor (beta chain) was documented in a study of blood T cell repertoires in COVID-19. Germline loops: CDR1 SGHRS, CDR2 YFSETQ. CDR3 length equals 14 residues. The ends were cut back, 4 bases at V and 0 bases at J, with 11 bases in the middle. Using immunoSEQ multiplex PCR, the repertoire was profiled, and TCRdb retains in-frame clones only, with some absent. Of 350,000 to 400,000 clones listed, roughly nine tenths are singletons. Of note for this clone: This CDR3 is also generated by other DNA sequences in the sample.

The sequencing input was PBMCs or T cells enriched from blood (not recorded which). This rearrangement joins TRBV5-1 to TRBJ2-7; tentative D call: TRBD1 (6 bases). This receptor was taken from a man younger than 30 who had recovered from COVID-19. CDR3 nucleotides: TGCGCCAGCAGCCTGGGACAAAGCTCCTACGAGCAGTACTTC. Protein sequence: CASSLGQSSYEQYF.